This T cell receptor (beta chain) emerged from a study of prognosis after radiotherapy for stage I lung cancer. Study as a whole: The study enrolled patients with stage I non-small cell lung cancer between April 2018 and 2019. After radiotherapy, distant metastases appeared in four patients at a median of 7 months, and some 15 patients showed no significant progression.

Looked up from germline, CDR1 is SEHNR and CDR2 is FQNEAQ (reference sequence). The CDR3 runs 17 residues. The V end lost 3 bases, the J end lost 2 bases, and 20 bases lay between the germline ends. TCR beta CDR3 was amplified from genomic DNA by two-round multiplex PCR. First-round PCR employed TRBV- and TRBJ-specific primers for each gene. TCRdb fed the multiplex PCR reads into MiXCR, producing one record per CDR3 protein. The profile shows around 20,000 distinct CDR3 sequences, roughly 55% of them singletons. The V and J genes are TRBV7-9 and TRBJ2-7; TRBD1 might be the D (6 bases). This specimen consisted of PBMCs, obtained before or after stereotactic body radiation therapy (not recorded which). This sequence was found in a donor aged 50 or older with non-small cell lung cancer. CDR3 loop: CASSLHLTGTRTYEQYF. Written as DNA, the CDR3 is TGTGCCAGCAGCTTGCATTTAACCGGGACACGGACCTACGAGCAGTACTTC.